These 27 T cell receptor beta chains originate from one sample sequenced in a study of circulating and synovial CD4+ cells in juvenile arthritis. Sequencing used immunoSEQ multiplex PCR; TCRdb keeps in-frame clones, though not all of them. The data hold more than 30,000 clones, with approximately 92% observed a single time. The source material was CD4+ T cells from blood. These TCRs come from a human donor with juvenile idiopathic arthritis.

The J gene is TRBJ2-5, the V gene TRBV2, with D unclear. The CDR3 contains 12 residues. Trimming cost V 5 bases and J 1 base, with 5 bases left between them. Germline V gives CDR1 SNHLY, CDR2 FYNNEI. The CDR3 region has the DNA TGTGCCAGCAGTACGGTCCAAGAGACCCAGTACTTC. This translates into CASSTVQETQYF.

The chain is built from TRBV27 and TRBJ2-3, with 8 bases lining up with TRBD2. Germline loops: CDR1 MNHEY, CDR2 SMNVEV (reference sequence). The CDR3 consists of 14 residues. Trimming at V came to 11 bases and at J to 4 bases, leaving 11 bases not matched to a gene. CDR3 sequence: CAAVGAGVPDTQYF. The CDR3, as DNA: TGTGCCGCGGTGGGAGCGGGAGTTCCAGATACGCAGTATTTT.

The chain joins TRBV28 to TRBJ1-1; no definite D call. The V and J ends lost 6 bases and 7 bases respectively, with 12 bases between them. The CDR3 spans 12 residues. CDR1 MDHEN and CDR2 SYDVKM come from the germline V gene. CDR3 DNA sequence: TGTGCCAGCAGCATCTTTGAACTTGAAGCTTTCTTT. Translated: CASSIFELEAFF.

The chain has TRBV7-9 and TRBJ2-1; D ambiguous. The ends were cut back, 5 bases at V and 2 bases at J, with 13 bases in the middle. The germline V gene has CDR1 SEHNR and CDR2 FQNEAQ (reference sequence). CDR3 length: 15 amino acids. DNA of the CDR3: TGTGCCAGCAGCCCTCAGGCCTACGCCTACAATGAGCAGTTCTTC. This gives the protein CASSPQAYAYNEQFF.

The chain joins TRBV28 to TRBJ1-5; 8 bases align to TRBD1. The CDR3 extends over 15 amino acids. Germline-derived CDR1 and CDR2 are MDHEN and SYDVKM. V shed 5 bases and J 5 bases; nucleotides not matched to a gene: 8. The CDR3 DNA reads TGTGCCAGCAGTCCTTCCAGGGGGCTTGATCAGCCCCAGCATTTT. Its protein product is CASSPSRGLDQPQHF.

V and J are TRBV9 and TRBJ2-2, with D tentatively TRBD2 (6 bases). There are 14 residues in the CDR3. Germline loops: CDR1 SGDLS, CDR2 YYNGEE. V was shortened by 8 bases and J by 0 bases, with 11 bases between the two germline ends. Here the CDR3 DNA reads TGTGCCAGTGGGGGGACTGCGAACACCGGGGAGCTGTTTTTT. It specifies CASGGTANTGELFF.

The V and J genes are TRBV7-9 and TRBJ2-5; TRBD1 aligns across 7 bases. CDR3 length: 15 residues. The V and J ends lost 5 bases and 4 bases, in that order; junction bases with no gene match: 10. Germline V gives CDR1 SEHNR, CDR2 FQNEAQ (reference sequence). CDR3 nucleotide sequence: TGTGCCAGCAGCGTCGGCAGGGGGTTTGGAGAGACCCAGTACTTC. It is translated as CASSVGRGFGETQYF.

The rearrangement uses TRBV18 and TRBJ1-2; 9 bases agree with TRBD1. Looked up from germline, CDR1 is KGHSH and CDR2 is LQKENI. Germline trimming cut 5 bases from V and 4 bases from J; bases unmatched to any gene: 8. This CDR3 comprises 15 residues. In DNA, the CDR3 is TGTGCCAGCTCAGAGCGGACAGGGGAGGTCTATGGCTACACCTTC. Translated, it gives CASSERTGEVYGYTF.

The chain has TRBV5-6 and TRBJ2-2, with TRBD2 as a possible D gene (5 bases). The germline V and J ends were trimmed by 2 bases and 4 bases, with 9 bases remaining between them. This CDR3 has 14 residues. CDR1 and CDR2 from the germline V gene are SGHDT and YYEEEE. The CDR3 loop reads CASSFVGGTGELFF. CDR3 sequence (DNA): TGTGCCAGCAGCTTTGTTGGAGGCACCGGGGAGCTGTTTTTT.

CDR3 protein: CASSSNAIAGVGDTQYF. CDR3 nucleotides: TGCGCCAGCAGCTCCAACGCTATAGCGGGAGTCGGCGATACGCAGTATTTT. The chain links TRBV5-1 to TRBJ2-3; 9 bases map to TRBD2. CDR1 and CDR2 (germline): SGHRS, YFSETQ. The CDR3 spans 17 residues. J was trimmed by 6 bases and V by 3 bases; bases with no gene match: 14.

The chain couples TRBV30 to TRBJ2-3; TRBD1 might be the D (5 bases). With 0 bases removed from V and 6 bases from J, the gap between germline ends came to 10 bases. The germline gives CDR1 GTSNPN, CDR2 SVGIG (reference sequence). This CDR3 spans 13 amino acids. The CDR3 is CAWSVQRGDTQYF. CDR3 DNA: TGTGCCTGGAGTGTTCAAAGGGGCGATACGCAGTATTTT.

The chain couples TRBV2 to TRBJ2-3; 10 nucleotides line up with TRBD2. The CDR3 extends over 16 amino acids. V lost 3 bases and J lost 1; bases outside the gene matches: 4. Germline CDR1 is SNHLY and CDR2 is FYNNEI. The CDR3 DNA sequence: TGTGCCAGCAGTGATATCGGACTAGCGGGCACAGATACGCAGTATTTT. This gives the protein CASSDIGLAGTDTQYF. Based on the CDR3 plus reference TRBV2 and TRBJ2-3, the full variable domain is EPEVTQTPSHQVTQMGQEVILRCVPISNHLYFYWYRQILGQKVEFLVSFYNNEISEKSEIFDDQFSVERPDGSNFTLKIRSTKLEDSAMYFCASSDIGLAGTDTQYFGPGTRLTVL.

CDR3: CASGYRATEAFF. The CDR3 DNA sequence: TGCGCCAGCGGATACAGGGCCACTGAAGCTTTCTTT. The V gene is TRBV10-2, the J gene TRBJ1-1; the D gene is possibly TRBD1 (6 bases). V was trimmed by 8 bases and J by 4 bases, leaving 11 bases between them. The CDR3 contains 12 residues. The germline V gene has CDR1 WSHSY and CDR2 SAAADI.

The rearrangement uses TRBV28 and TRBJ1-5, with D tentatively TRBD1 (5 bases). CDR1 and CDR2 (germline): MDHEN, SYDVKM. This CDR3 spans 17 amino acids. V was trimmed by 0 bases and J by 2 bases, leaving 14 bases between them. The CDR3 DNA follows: TGTGCCAGCAGTTTATGGCGGGGGGTTGAGGGCAATCAGCCCCAGCATTTT. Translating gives CASSLWRGVEGNQPQHF.

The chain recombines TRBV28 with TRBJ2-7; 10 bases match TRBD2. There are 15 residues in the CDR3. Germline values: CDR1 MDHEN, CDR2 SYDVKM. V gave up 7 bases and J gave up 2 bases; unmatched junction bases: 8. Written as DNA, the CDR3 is TGTGCCAGCAAGGGATCGAGCGGGAGGGCCTACGAGCAGTACTTC. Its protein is CASKGSSGRAYEQYF. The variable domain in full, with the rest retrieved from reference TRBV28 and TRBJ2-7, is DVKVTQSSRYLVKRTGEKVFLECVQDMDHENMFWYRQDPGLGLRLIYFSYDVKMKEKGDIPEGYSVSREKKERFSLILESASTNQTSMYLCASKGSSGRAYEQYFGPGTRLTVT.

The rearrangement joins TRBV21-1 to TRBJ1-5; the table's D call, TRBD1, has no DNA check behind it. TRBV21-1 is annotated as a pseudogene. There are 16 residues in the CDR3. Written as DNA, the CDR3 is TGTGCCAGCAGCGTCCGGACAGGGGGCAACAATCAGCCCCAGCATTTT. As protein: CASSVRTGGNNQPQHF.

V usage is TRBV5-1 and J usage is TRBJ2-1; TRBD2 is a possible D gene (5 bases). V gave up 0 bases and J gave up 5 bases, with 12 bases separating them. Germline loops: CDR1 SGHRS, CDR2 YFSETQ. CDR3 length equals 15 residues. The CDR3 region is CASSLGAGHDNEQFF. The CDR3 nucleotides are TGCGCCAGCAGCTTGGGGGCGGGCCATGACAATGAGCAGTTCTTC.

Here the CDR3 DNA reads TGTGCCAGCGCCCAAAGAGGGGACTTCGAGCAGTACTTC. Encoded protein: CASAQRGDFEQYF. The chain combines TRBV7-9 with TRBJ2-7; the D gene is possibly TRBD2 (6 bases). This CDR3 region has 13 residues. In germline, CDR1 is SEHNR, CDR2 FQNEAQ (reference sequence). V lost 8 bases, J lost 6 bases, and 17 bases lay in between.

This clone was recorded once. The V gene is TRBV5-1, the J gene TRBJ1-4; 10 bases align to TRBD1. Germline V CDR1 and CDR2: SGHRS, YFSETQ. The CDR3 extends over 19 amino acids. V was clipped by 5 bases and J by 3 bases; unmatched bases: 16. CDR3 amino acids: CASRAIPSGTGASNEKLFF. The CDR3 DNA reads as TGCGCCAGCAGAGCAATCCCTTCCGGGACAGGGGCTTCTAATGAAAAACTGTTTTTT.

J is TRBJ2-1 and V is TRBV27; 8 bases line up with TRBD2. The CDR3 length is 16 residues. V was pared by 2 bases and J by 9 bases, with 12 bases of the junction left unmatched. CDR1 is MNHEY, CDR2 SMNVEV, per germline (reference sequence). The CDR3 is CASSLASGLAPGEQFF. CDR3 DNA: TGTGCCAGCAGTTTAGCTAGCGGGCTAGCCCCGGGTGAGCAGTTCTTC.

As DNA, the CDR3 is TGTGCCAGCAGTTACTCGGTCACCGCTGCGGGGGCGCAGTACTTC. Its translation is CASSYSVTAAGAQYF. The chain combines TRBV6-5 with TRBJ2-7, with a weak D call TRBD2 (7 bases). CDR3 length: 15 amino acids. Germline CDR1 MNHEY, CDR2 SVGAGI. V shed 0 bases and J shed 9 bases, with 18 bases lying between them.

The CDR3 DNA is TGTGCCAGCAGCTTCTCTGGGGCCAACGTCCTGACTTTC. Translated: CASSFSGANVLTF. The genes are TRBV6-6 and TRBJ2-6; D not certain. The CDR3 has 13 amino acids. Germline values: CDR1 MNHNY, CDR2 SVGAGI (reference sequence). With 6 bases removed from V and 0 bases from J, the gap between germline ends came to 3 bases.

In DNA form, the CDR3 reads TGTGCCAGCAGCCCTGACAGGGTTCTTCCCTACGAGCAGTACTTC. It is translated as CASSPDRVLPYEQYF. This chain links TRBV2 with TRBJ2-5; 7 bases map to TRBD1. With the DNA end fitting TRBJ2-7 better, the J assignment may be wrong. The CDR3 is made up of 15 amino acids. Germline CDR1 and CDR2: SNHLY and FYNNEI.

The CDR3 nucleotides are TGTGCCATCAGTGCTGCGGGGGGCTCTTACAATGAGCAGTTCTTC. It translates to CAISAAGGSYNEQFF. This chain connects TRBV10-3 to TRBJ2-1; TRBD2 aligns across 8 bases. Germline V gives CDR1 ENHRY, CDR2 SYGVKD. The CDR3 totals 15 residues. J gave up 4 bases and V 4 bases, and 6 bases lay outside the gene matches.

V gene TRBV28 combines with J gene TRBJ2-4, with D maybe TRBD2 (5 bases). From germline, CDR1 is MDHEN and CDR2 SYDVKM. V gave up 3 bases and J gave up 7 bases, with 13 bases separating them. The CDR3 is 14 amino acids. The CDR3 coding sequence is TGTGCCAGCAGTTTGGTAAGGCCGGGGAACATTCAGTACTTC. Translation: CASSLVRPGNIQYF.

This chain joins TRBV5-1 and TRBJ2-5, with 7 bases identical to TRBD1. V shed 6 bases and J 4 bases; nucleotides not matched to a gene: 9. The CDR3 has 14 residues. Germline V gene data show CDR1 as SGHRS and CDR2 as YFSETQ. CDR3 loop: CASTNTGDGETQYF. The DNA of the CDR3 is TGCGCCAGCACCAACACAGGGGACGGAGAGACCCAGTACTTC.

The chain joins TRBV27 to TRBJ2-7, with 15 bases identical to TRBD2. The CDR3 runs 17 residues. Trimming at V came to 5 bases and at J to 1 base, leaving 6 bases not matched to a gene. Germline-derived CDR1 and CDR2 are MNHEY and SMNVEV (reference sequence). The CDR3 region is CASSLGLAGGPSYEQYF. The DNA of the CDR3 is TGTGCCAGCAGTCTGGGACTAGCGGGAGGACCTTCCTACGAGCAGTACTTC.